Following are 9 T cell receptor beta chains from one sample sequenced in a study of CD8+ T cells in alopecia areata. Stated treatment: oral pan-JAK inhibitor, 5-10 mg twice daily. Sequencing templates came from extracted RNA that was reverse transcribed into cDNA. TCRdb's copy holds only in-frame clones and misses some; the assay was immunoSEQ multiplex PCR. The sample has fewer than 250,000 clones, approximately 38% seen once. Sequencing used CD4+ T cells sorted from blood, obtained at approximately week 31, from a patient treated with tofacitinib. The source of these receptors is a human donor with alopecia areata.

The chain combines TRBV9 with TRBJ2-1; 9 bases match TRBD2. CDR3 length: 15 residues. Germline trimming cut 2 bases from V and 4 bases from J; bases unmatched to any gene: 4. In germline, CDR1 is SGDLS, CDR2 YYNGEE. In nucleotides, the CDR3 is TGTGCCAGCAGCGTGACTAGCGGAAAGTACAATGAGCAGTTCTTC. Translating it yields CASSVTSGKYNEQFF.

The rearrangement uses TRBV20-1 and TRBJ2-7; D is perhaps TRBD1 (5 bases). Per the germline V gene, CDR1 is DFQATT and CDR2 is SNEGSKA (reference sequence). The CDR3 is 11 amino acids. CDR3 nucleotides: TGCAGCGCGAACAGGTTCTACGAGCAGTACTTC. Protein sequence: CSANRFYEQYF.

This clone was seen a single time. The V call is TRBV15, the J call TRBJ2-3, with D unresolved. The CDR3 consists of 12 residues. Germline V lookup: CDR1 LNHNV, CDR2 YYDKDF (reference sequence). V was pared by 0 bases and J by 3 bases, with 1 base between. CDR3 nucleotide sequence: TGTGCCACCAGCAGAGATACAGATACGCAGTATTTT. Protein sequence: CATSRDTDTQYF. Full variable domain (outside the CDR3, taken from reference TRBV15 and TRBJ2-3): DAMVIQNPRYQVTQFGKPVTLSCSQTLNHNVMYWYQQKSSQAPKLLFHYYDKDFNNEADTPDNFQSRRPNTSFCFLDIRSPGLGDTAMYLCATSRDTDTQYFGPGTRLTVL.

The chain joins TRBV4-2 to TRBJ1-2, with D perhaps TRBD1 (6 bases). CDR3 size: 17 residues. CDR1 and CDR2 (germline): LGHNA, YNFKEQ. Trimming took 3 bases from V and 2 from J, leaving 19 bases between them. The CDR3 DNA is TGTGCCAGCAGCCAGATCCTTCGGGGGGCGCGGAACTATGGCTACACCTTC. Its translation is CASSQILRGARNYGYTF.

Here the CDR3 DNA reads TGTGCCGGCCGTGGGCCCTACAATGAGCAGTTCTTC. It yields the protein CAGRGPYNEQFF. This chain joins TRBV7-7 and TRBJ2-1, with D unresolved. Germline V lookup: CDR1 SSHAT, CDR2 FNYEAQ (reference sequence). The length of the CDR3 is 12 residues. V gave up 11 bases and J gave up 2 bases, with 10 bases separating them.

The rearrangement joins TRBV2 to TRBJ2-3; a weak D match, TRBD2 (6 bases). Germline CDR1 and CDR2: SNHLY and FYNNEI. V was cut by 8 bases and J by 5 bases, with 17 bases left in between. The CDR3 consists of 14 residues. In nucleotides, the CDR3 is TGTGCCAGCCAGGCTAGCGCTCCTGGAGATACGCAGTATTTT. It translates to CASQASAPGDTQYF. The full variable domain, with the rest looked up from reference TRBV2 and TRBJ2-3, is EPEVTQTPSHQVTQMGQEVILRCVPISNHLYFYWYRQILGQKVEFLVSFYNNEISEKSEIFDDQFSVERPDGSNFTLKIRSTKLEDSAMYFCASQASAPGDTQYFGPGTRLTVL.

This rearrangement joins TRBV7-2 to TRBJ2-7; D is possibly TRBD1 (6 bases). There are 15 residues in the CDR3. Germline CDR1 is SGHTA and CDR2 is FQGNSA. V shed 3 bases and J shed 5 bases, with 17 bases lying between them. The CDR3: CASSFYGQGNNEQYF. In nucleotides, the CDR3 is TGTGCCAGCAGCTTCTATGGGCAGGGGAACAACGAGCAGTACTTC.

The chain uses TRBV23-1 and TRBJ1-2; 11 bases map to TRBD1. TRBV23-1 is an ORF; its function is uncertain. This CDR3 is built from 17 residues. Trimming took 4 bases from V and 1 from J; bases not matched to a gene: 8. The CDR3 loop is CASSRRRTGGDNYGYTF. For the CDR3, the DNA is TGCGCCAGCAGTCGGCGTAGGACAGGGGGCGATAACTATGGCTACACCTTC.

The chain combines TRBV4-1 with TRBJ2-7, with 9 bases aligning to TRBD1. V lost 4 bases, J lost 0 bases, and 7 bases stayed unmatched. CDR3 length equals 16 residues. Germline-derived CDR1 and CDR2 are MGHRA and YSYEKL. As DNA, the CDR3 is TGCGCCAGCAGCCGGGGACAGGGCGAACTCTCCTACGAGCAGTACTTC. As protein: CASSRGQGELSYEQYF.